This is a list of T cell receptor beta chains from one sample in a study of T cell responses to AZD1222 COVID-19 vaccine. Assay: immunoSEQ multiplex PCR; the TCRdb copy retains only in-frame clones and omits some. Among around 140,000 clones listed, around nine tenths were seen once. The material sequenced was peripheral blood, taken on day 0 of AZD1222 vaccination. The origin of the receptors is an adult in good health. Both conserved end residues are part of each CDR3. The D gene is left open where the match is weak. The size of a clone is reported for some rows only, either as once, few or many, or as a class for expanded clones.

clone_size: NA; j_call: TRBJ1-2; d_call: NA; v_call: TRBV30; cdr3_nt: TGTGCCTGGTGTGGGTCCCTTACAGGCTCCTATGGCTACACCTTC; cdr3_aa: CAWCGSLTGSYGYTF
clone_size: NA; j_call: TRBJ2-7; d_call: NA; v_call: TRBV3-1/TRBV3-2; cdr3_nt: TGTGCCAGCAGCCCTTTTCGGGGCGGGGAGCAGTACTTC; cdr3_aa: CASSPFRGGEQYF
clone_size: few; j_call: TRBJ2-3; d_call: TRBD2; v_call: TRBV6-4; cdr3_nt: TGTGCCAGCAGTGACTCGACTGGGGGAGGGACAGATACGCAGTATTTT; cdr3_aa: CASSDSTGGGTDTQYF
clone_size: once; j_call: TRBJ2-5; d_call: TRBD1; v_call: TRBV5-1; cdr3_nt: TGCGCCAGCAGCTTCGGACAGGTACAAGAGACCCAGTACTTC; cdr3_aa: CASSFGQVQETQYF
clone_size: NA; j_call: TRBJ2-5; d_call: NA; v_call: TRBV7-8; cdr3_nt: TGTGCCAGCAGCCCCCTTTGGGGGCGAGTAGAGACCCAGTACTTC; cdr3_aa: CASSPLWGRVETQYF
clone_size: NA; j_call: TRBJ1-1; d_call: TRBD1; v_call: TRBV9; cdr3_nt: TGTGCCAGCAGCGTAGGACAGGGGGCGAACACTGAAGCTTTCTTT; cdr3_aa: CASSVGQGANTEAFF
clone_size: NA; j_call: TRBJ2-5; d_call: NA; v_call: TRBV6-1; cdr3_nt: TGTGCCAGCAGTGAAGTCTGGGCGGCCCTGGGGATCCAAGAGACCCAGTACTTC; cdr3_aa: CASSEVWAALGIQETQYF
clone_size: NA; j_call: TRBJ2-5; d_call: TRBD2; v_call: TRBV7-9; cdr3_nt: TGTGCCAGCAGCCCGAGGACTAGCGGGAGAACGGAGACCCAGTACTTC; cdr3_aa: CASSPRTSGRTETQYF
clone_size: NA; j_call: TRBJ2-7; d_call: TRBD2; v_call: TRBV28; cdr3_nt: TGTGCCAGCAGTTTATCCACCGGGACTAGCGGGACTGGGGAGCAGTACTTC; cdr3_aa: CASSLSTGTSGTGEQYF
clone_size: NA; j_call: TRBJ2-1; d_call: TRBD2; v_call: TRBV20-1; cdr3_nt: TGCAGTGCTAGTGGTGTCCTAGCGGGAGAGGCGCAGTTCTTC; cdr3_aa: CSASGVLAGEAQFF
clone_size: NA; j_call: TRBJ2-5; d_call: TRBD2; v_call: TRBV4-1; cdr3_nt: TGCGCCAGCAGCCCGAGTGGGGCAGGGAGGGCGGAGACCCAGTACTTC; cdr3_aa: CASSPSGAGRAETQYF
clone_size: NA; j_call: TRBJ1-2; d_call: NA; v_call: TRBV6-5; cdr3_nt: TGTGCCAGCAGTTACCGGACATGGATGACCTTC; cdr3_aa: CASSYRTWMTF
clone_size: NA; j_call: TRBJ2-7; d_call: NA; v_call: TRBV30; cdr3_nt: TGTGCCTGGAGTGGCGACACTAATTCCCACGAGCAGTACTTC; cdr3_aa: CAWSGDTNSHEQYF
clone_size: NA; j_call: TRBJ1-4; d_call: NA; v_call: TRBV2; cdr3_nt: TGTGCCAGCGCAGAGGCAACTAATGAAAAACTGTTTTTT; cdr3_aa: CASAEATNEKLFF
clone_size: NA; j_call: TRBJ2-3; d_call: TRBD2; v_call: TRBV9; cdr3_nt: TGTGCCAGCAGCGTCGGTTCGGGGACTAGCAACCGGAGAGATACGCAGTATTTT; cdr3_aa: CASSVGSGTSNRRDTQYF
clone_size: once; j_call: TRBJ2-1; d_call: TRBD2; v_call: TRBV7-3; cdr3_nt: TGTGCCAGCAGCCAGTTAGCGGGCCTCTACAATGAGCAGTTCTTC; cdr3_aa: CASSQLAGLYNEQFF
clone_size: once; j_call: TRBJ2-7; d_call: NA; v_call: TRBV7-9; cdr3_nt: TGTGCCAGCAGCTCCCGGACCTCCTACGAGCAGTACTTC; cdr3_aa: CASSSRTSYEQYF
clone_size: NA; j_call: TRBJ2-1; d_call: TRBD2; v_call: TRBV7-9; cdr3_nt: TGTGCCAGCAGTTCAACATCCGGGACTAGCGGCTACAATGAGCAGTTCTTC; cdr3_aa: CASSSTSGTSGYNEQFF
clone_size: NA; j_call: TRBJ1-5; d_call: TRBD1; v_call: TRBV11-2; cdr3_nt: TGTGCCAGCAGCTTAAGGGACAGGGGGCAGGGTCAGCCCCAGCATTTT; cdr3_aa: CASSLRDRGQGQPQHF
clone_size: NA; j_call: TRBJ1-4; d_call: NA; v_call: TRBV2; cdr3_nt: TGTGCCAGCAGGCCGACCTTTTATGAAAAACTGTTTTTT; cdr3_aa: CASRPTFYEKLFF
clone_size: NA; j_call: TRBJ2-1; d_call: NA; v_call: TRBV7-2; cdr3_nt: TGTGCCAGCAGCGACACGTACAATGAGCAGTTCTTC; cdr3_aa: CASSDTYNEQFF
clone_size: NA; j_call: TRBJ1-4; d_call: NA; v_call: TRBV11-2; cdr3_nt: TGTGCCAGCAGCCCGAAGGGGGGGGGTGAAAAACTGTTTTTT; cdr3_aa: CASSPKGGGEKLFF
clone_size: NA; j_call: TRBJ2-5; d_call: TRBD1; v_call: TRBV7-9; cdr3_nt: TGTGCCAGCAGCGACTCGGACAGGGCCCAAGAGACCCAGTACTTC; cdr3_aa: CASSDSDRAQETQYF
clone_size: NA; j_call: TRBJ2-1; d_call: NA; v_call: TRBV15; cdr3_nt: TGTGCCACCAGCAGAGATGGGGGATTCTACAATGAGCAGTTCTTC; cdr3_aa: CATSRDGGFYNEQFF
clone_size: NA; j_call: TRBJ2-7; d_call: NA; v_call: TRBV19; cdr3_nt: TGTGCCAGTAGTATAGGGGCGGGCAGCTCCTACGAGCAGTACTTC; cdr3_aa: CASSIGAGSSYEQYF
clone_size: NA; j_call: TRBJ2-7; d_call: NA; v_call: TRBV6-5; cdr3_nt: TGTGCCAGCACAGGACGCACGAGCTCCTACGAGCAGTACTTC; cdr3_aa: CASTGRTSSYEQYF
clone_size: once; j_call: TRBJ1-2; d_call: TRBD1; v_call: TRBV7-9; cdr3_nt: TGTGCCAGCAGCTGGGACTCAGGGGGACAGGCGGGCTACACCTTC; cdr3_aa: CASSWDSGGQAGYTF
clone_size: once; j_call: TRBJ2-7; d_call: NA; v_call: TRBV5-6; cdr3_nt: TGTGCCAGCAGCTTGGAGTACGAGCAGTACTTC; cdr3_aa: CASSLEYEQYF
clone_size: NA; j_call: TRBJ1-5; d_call: NA; v_call: TRBV12-3/TRBV12-4; cdr3_nt: TGTGCCAGCAGTACAGGGTGGAATCAGCCCCAGCATTTT; cdr3_aa: CASSTGWNQPQHF
clone_size: NA; j_call: TRBJ2-7; d_call: NA; v_call: TRBV5-6; cdr3_nt: TGTGCCAGCAGCTTGGGGGTGGGGCACGAGCAGTACTTC; cdr3_aa: CASSLGVGHEQYF
clone_size: NA; j_call: TRBJ2-2; d_call: NA; v_call: TRBV4-1; cdr3_nt: TGCGCCAGCAGCCAAGTTCGGGAGCTGTTTTTT; cdr3_aa: CASSQVRELFF
clone_size: NA; j_call: TRBJ1-5; d_call: TRBD1; v_call: TRBV28; cdr3_nt: TGTGCCAGCAGTTTTAACCCGGGACAGGGTACGGGAAATCAGCCCCAGCATTTT; cdr3_aa: CASSFNPGQGTGNQPQHF
clone_size: NA; j_call: TRBJ2-2; d_call: NA; v_call: TRBV7-3; cdr3_nt: TGTGCCAGCAGCTTAACCCAGGGTAACACCGGGGAGCTGTTTTTT; cdr3_aa: CASSLTQGNTGELFF
clone_size: NA; j_call: TRBJ1-2; d_call: TRBD1; v_call: TRBV6-5; cdr3_nt: TGTGCCAGCAGGACAGGGGTTAACTATGGCTACACCTTC; cdr3_aa: CASRTGVNYGYTF
clone_size: NA; j_call: TRBJ2-1; d_call: TRBD2; v_call: TRBV6-5; cdr3_nt: TGTGCCAGCAGTTATATGGCGGGAGTCAATGAGCAGTTCTTC; cdr3_aa: CASSYMAGVNEQFF
clone_size: NA; j_call: TRBJ1-2; d_call: NA; v_call: TRBV18; cdr3_nt: TGTGCCAGCTCCCCATCCAGGGTGAGCTATGGCTACACCTTC; cdr3_aa: CASSPSRVSYGYTF
clone_size: NA; j_call: TRBJ2-2; d_call: NA; v_call: TRBV3-1/TRBV3-2; cdr3_nt: TGTGCCAGCAGCCAAGAGGGGTGGAACACCGGGGAGCTGTTTTTT; cdr3_aa: CASSQEGWNTGELFF
clone_size: once; j_call: TRBJ1-5; d_call: NA; v_call: TRBV28; cdr3_nt: TGTGCCAGCAGTTTAACAGGGCGCCAGCCCCAGCATTTT; cdr3_aa: CASSLTGRQPQHF
clone_size: NA; j_call: TRBJ1-1; d_call: NA; v_call: TRBV27; cdr3_nt: TGTGCCAGCAGTTCCGCCCGGGGCCGGAACACTGAAGCTTTCTTT; cdr3_aa: CASSSARGRNTEAFF
clone_size: NA; j_call: TRBJ1-4; d_call: NA; v_call: TRBV5-6; cdr3_nt: TGTGCCAGCAGCTTTCGGGGGGCAGGCGGTAATGAAAAACTGTTTTTT; cdr3_aa: CASSFRGAGGNEKLFF